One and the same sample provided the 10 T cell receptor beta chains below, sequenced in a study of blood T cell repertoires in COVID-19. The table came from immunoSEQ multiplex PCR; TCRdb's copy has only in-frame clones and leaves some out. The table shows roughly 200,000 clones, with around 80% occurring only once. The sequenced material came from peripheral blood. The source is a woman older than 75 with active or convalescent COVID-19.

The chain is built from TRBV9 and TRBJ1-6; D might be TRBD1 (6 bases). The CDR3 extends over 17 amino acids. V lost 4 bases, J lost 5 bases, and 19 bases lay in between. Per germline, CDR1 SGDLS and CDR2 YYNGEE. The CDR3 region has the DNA TGTGCCAGCAGCCAACTGGTGGGCAGGGACAATAATTCACCCCTCCACTTT. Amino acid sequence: CASSQLVGRDNNSPLHF.

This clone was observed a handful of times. CDR3 coding DNA: TGCGCCAGCAGCCAAGGCGGGAGGAACACTGAAGCTTTCTTT. Protein product: CASSQGGRNTEAFF. This sequence joins TRBV4-3 and TRBJ1-1, with D hard to call. Germline V gene data show CDR1 as LGHNA and CDR2 as YSLEER. Deletions cut 1 base from V and 1 base from J, with 7 bases between. This CDR3 contains 14 residues.

The CDR3 protein is CARSAGPSGGEKLFF. CDR3 nucleotides: TGTGCCAGATCAGCCGGGCCCTCAGGAGGTGAAAAACTGTTTTTT. V gene TRBV19 combines with J gene TRBJ1-4; unclear D gene. Trimming shortened V by 9 bases and J by 7 bases, and 21 bases separated the two germline ends. Germline V gene sequence: CDR1 LNHDA, CDR2 SQIVND (reference sequence). The CDR3 is made up of 15 amino acids.

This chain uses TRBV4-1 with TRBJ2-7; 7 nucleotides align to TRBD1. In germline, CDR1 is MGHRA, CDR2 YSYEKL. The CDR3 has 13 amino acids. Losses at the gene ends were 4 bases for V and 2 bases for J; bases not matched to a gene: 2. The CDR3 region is CASSRDRTYEQYF. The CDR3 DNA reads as TGCGCCAGCAGCCGGGACAGAACCTACGAGCAGTACTTC.

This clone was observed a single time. In nucleotides, the CDR3 is TGTGCCAGCAGAGGGGACAGCCTAGCCCCTCTGGCTAGTTCTCCGCAGTATTTT. Its translation: CASRGDSLAPLASSPQYF. This chain links TRBV2 with TRBJ2-3, with 7 bases aligning to TRBD1. The CDR3 has 18 amino acids. Germline lookup yields CDR1 SNHLY and CDR2 FYNNEI. The V gene end was trimmed by 6 bases and the J gene end by 10 bases; junction bases not matched to a gene: 25.

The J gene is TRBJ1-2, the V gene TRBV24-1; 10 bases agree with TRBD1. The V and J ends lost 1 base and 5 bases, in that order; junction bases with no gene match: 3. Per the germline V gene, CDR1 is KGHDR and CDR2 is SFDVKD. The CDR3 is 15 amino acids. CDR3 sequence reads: CATSDFGTGEYGYTF. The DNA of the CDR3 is TGTGCCACCAGTGATTTTGGGACAGGGGAATATGGCTACACCTTC.

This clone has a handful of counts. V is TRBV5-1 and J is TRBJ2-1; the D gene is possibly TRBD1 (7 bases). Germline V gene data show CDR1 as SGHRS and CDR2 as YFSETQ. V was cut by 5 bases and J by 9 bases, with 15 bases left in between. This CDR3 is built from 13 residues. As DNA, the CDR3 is TGCGCCAGCAGAACAGGGGAGGCGAGTGAGCAGTTCTTC. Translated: CASRTGEASEQFF.

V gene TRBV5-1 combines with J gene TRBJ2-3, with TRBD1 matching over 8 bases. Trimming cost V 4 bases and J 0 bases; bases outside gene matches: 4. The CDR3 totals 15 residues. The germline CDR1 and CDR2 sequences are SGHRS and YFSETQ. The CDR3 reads CASSMTGASTDTQYF. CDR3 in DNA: TGCGCCAGCAGCATGACAGGGGCGAGCACAGATACGCAGTATTTT.

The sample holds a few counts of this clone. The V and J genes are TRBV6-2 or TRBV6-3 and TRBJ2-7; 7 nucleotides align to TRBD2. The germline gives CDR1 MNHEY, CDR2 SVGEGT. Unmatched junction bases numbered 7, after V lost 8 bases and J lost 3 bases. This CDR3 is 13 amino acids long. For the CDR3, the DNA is TGTGCCAGCGGCCGAGCGGGGAGCTACGAGCAGTACTTC. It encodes CASGRAGSYEQYF.

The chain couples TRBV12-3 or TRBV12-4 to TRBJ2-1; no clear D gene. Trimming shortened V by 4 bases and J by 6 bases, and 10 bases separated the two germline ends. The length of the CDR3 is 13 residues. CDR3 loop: CASSSAGGNEQFF. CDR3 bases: TGTGCCAGCAGTTCCGCTGGCGGCAATGAGCAGTTCTTC.